One and the same sample provided the 31 T cell receptor beta chains below, sequenced in a study of blood T cell repertoires in COVID-19. Repertoires were generated with immunoSEQ multiplex PCR, while TCRdb's copy carries only in-frame clones and drops some. The repertoire holds 250,000 to 300,000 clones, with 87% as singletons. The sample comprised peripheral blood. The receptor source for this set is a woman aged 45-59 years who had recovered from COVID-19.

This chain connects TRBV5-1 to TRBJ2-3; no firm D call. In germline, CDR1 is SGHRS, CDR2 YFSETQ. Trimming cost V 1 base and J 5 bases, with 11 bases left between them. There are 14 residues in the CDR3. CDR3 sequence: CASSLSRLVDTQYF. CDR3 bases: TGCGCCAGCAGCTTGTCTCGTTTAGTAGATACGCAGTATTTT. The variable domain in full, with the rest retrieved from reference TRBV5-1 and TRBJ2-3, is KAGVTQTPRYLIKTRGQQVTLSCSPISGHRSVSWYQQTPGQGLQFLFEYFSETQRNKGNFPGRFSGRQFSNSRSEMNVSTLELGDSALYLCASSLSRLVDTQYFGPGTRLTVL.

This sequence joins TRBV11-2 and TRBJ2-1, with TRBD1 as a possible D gene (5 bases). The V gene lost 1 base and the J gene lost 5 bases, with 15 bases spanning the gap. The CDR3 sequence is 16 residues long. Looked up from germline, CDR1 is SGHAT and CDR2 is FQNNGV. The CDR3, as DNA: TGTGCCAGCAGCTTAGTCCCAGGGTGGGTTAACAATGAGCAGTTCTTC. Translated: CASSLVPGWVNNEQFF.

This chain links TRBV4-3 with TRBJ1-2, with 8 bases that match TRBD1. The junction had 8 bases not matched to a gene; V was cut back by 0 bases and J by 8 bases. CDR1 and CDR2 (germline): LGHNA, YSLEER. There are 15 residues in the CDR3. CDR3 loop: CASSQDPQGAWGYTF. The CDR3 nucleotides are TGCGCCAGCAGCCAAGACCCCCAGGGGGCCTGGGGCTACACCTTC.

This clone has just one count. The rearrangement uses TRBV27 and TRBJ1-5; TRBD1 agrees at 7 bases. V was pared by 6 bases and J by 6 bases, with 5 bases of the junction left unmatched. The germline V gene has CDR1 MNHEY and CDR2 SMNVEV (reference sequence). CDR3 length: 13 amino acids. The CDR3: CASRQGSGQPQHF. DNA of the CDR3: TGTGCCAGCAGACAGGGGAGCGGTCAGCCCCAGCATTTT.

The V gene is TRBV18, the J gene TRBJ2-7; 8 bases are shared with TRBD1. The V segment lost 2 bases and the J segment 4 bases; nucleotides outside the gene matches: 7. CDR1 and CDR2 (germline): KGHSH, LQKENI. CDR3 size: 15 residues. CDR3 DNA: TGTGCCAGCTCACCAAGGCAGGGGGCGCTTTACGAGCAGTACTTC. Protein product: CASSPRQGALYEQYF.

V gene TRBV5-1 combines with J gene TRBJ2-7, with a tentative D call TRBD1 (6 bases). The CDR3 covers 16 residues. With 3 bases removed from V and 3 bases from J, the gap between germline ends came to 19 bases. Germline loops: CDR1 SGHRS, CDR2 YFSETQ. CDR3: CASSSTGIYRGYEQYF. CDR3 nucleotides: TGCGCCAGCAGCTCCACAGGGATCTATAGGGGCTACGAGCAGTACTTC.

This chain joins TRBV4-1 and TRBJ2-7; 8 bases are shared with TRBD2. The germline gives CDR1 MGHRA, CDR2 YSYEKL. V shed 0 bases and J 3 bases; nucleotides not matched to a gene: 7. The CDR3 extends over 16 amino acids. In nucleotides, the CDR3 is TGCGCCAGCAGCCAAGAGAATCCGGGGGGGGTCTACGAGCAGTACTTC. It specifies CASSQENPGGVYEQYF.

The rearrangement links TRBV7-2 to TRBJ1-2; no reliable D call. The CDR3 extends over 15 amino acids. Per the germline V gene, CDR1 is SGHTA and CDR2 is FQGNSA. Trimming cost V 1 base and J 2 bases, with 11 bases left between them. As DNA, the CDR3 is TGTGCCAGCAGCTTAGTCCAGAGGTCAAACTATGGCTACACCTTC. As protein: CASSLVQRSNYGYTF.

The count of this clone is one. The chain uses TRBV3-1 (or the pseudogene TRBV3-2) and TRBJ2-1, with D perhaps matching TRBD2 (7 bases). Germline V gene sequence: CDR1 LGHDT, CDR2 YNNKEL (reference sequence). The length of the CDR3 is 16 residues. Trimming shortened V by 4 bases and J by 6 bases, and 19 bases separated the two germline ends. DNA for the CDR3: TGTGCCAGCAGCCCTATCTGGAGGGGGGGCCCCAATGAGCAGTTCTTC. It is translated as CASSPIWRGGPNEQFF.

The chain uses TRBV28 and TRBJ2-7; 7 nucleotides align to TRBD1. The CDR3 covers 12 residues. The germline gives CDR1 MDHEN, CDR2 SYDVKM. Trimming at V came to 9 bases and at J to 3 bases, leaving 5 bases not matched to a gene. The CDR3 is CASHGTVYEQYF. The CDR3 DNA reads as TGTGCCAGTCACGGGACAGTCTACGAGCAGTACTTC.

The V gene is TRBV19, the J gene TRBJ2-7; 11 positions agree with TRBD1. This CDR3 contains 16 residues. Germline V gene data show CDR1 as LNHDA and CDR2 as SQIVND (reference sequence). V gave up 3 bases and J gave up 3 bases; unmatched junction bases: 7. The CDR3 sequence is CASSMVTGTGGYEQYF. CDR3 in DNA: TGTGCCAGTAGTATGGTGACCGGGACAGGGGGCTACGAGCAGTACTTC. The entire variable domain, with the rest obtained from reference TRBV19 and TRBJ2-7, is as follows: DGGITQSPKYLFRKEGQNVTLSCEQNLNHDAMYWYRQDPGQGLRLIYYSQIVNDFQKGDIAEGYSVSREKKESFPLTVTSAQKNPTAFYLCASSMVTGTGGYEQYFGPGTRLTVT.

V usage is TRBV11-2 and J usage is TRBJ1-6; D gene uncertain. CDR3 length: 16 amino acids. Germline V gene lookup returns CDR1 SGHAT and CDR2 FQNNGV. Trimming removed 5 bases at V and 0 bases at J, with 11 bases between. The CDR3 coding sequence is TGTGCCAGCAGCCCTCTAAAGAGCTCCTATAATTCACCCCTCCACTTT. Its protein is CASSPLKSSYNSPLHF. Combining the CDR3 with reference TRBV11-2 and TRBJ1-6 gives the whole variable domain EAGVAQSPRYKIIEKRQSVAFWCNPISGHATLYWYQQILGQGPKLLIQFQNNGVVDDSQLPKDRFSAERLKGVDSTLKIQPAKLEDSAVYLCASSPLKSSYNSPLHFGNGTRLTVT.

V usage is TRBV30 and J usage is TRBJ1-1, with D hard to call. The CDR3 has 13 amino acids. Germline CDR1 GTSNPN, CDR2 SVGIG (reference sequence). Trimming shortened V by 4 bases and J by 1 base, and 10 bases separated the two germline ends. The CDR3 region has the DNA TGTGCCTGGAAAACCTCAGGGAACACTGAAGCTTTCTTT. Translating it yields CAWKTSGNTEAFF. Based on the CDR3 plus reference TRBV30 and TRBJ1-1, the full variable domain is SQTIHQWPATLVQPVGSPLSLECTVEGTSNPNLYWYRQAAGRGLQLLFYSVGIGQISSEVPQNLSASRPQDRQFILSSKKLLLSDSGFYLCAWKTSGNTEAFFGQGTRLTVV.

The gene calls are TRBV21-1 and TRBJ2-7; TRBD2 is the table's D call, not checked against the DNA. TRBV21-1 is a documented pseudogene. The CDR3 is made up of 15 amino acids. The CDR3 DNA sequence: TGTGCCAGCAGCCGGTCGAGGTACGGCTCCTACGAGCAGTACTTC. This gives the protein CASSRSRYGSYEQYF.

The CDR3 loop is CASSYSKGGSPYEQYF. The CDR3 DNA reads TGTGCCAGCAGTTACTCGAAGGGCGGGAGTCCCTACGAGCAGTACTTC. The gene calls are TRBV6-2 or TRBV6-3 and TRBJ2-7; 7 bases map to TRBD2. V was pared by 0 bases and J by 2 bases, with 7 bases of the junction left unmatched. The CDR3 loop spans 16 amino acids. The germline V gene has CDR1 MNHEY and CDR2 SVGEGT.

CDR3 DNA sequence: TGTGCCAGCAGTCGTCCCGGGACAGGTTTGGCACTGTTTTTT. It translates to CASSRPGTGLALFF. This chain connects TRBV28 to TRBJ1-4; 8 nucleotides match TRBD1. This CDR3 contains 14 residues. The germline CDR1 and CDR2 sequences are MDHEN and SYDVKM. With 5 bases clipped from V and 13 bases from J, the junction kept 12 bases outside the gene matches.

The rearrangement uses TRBV28 and TRBJ1-1, with D perhaps matching TRBD1 (5 bases). This CDR3 is built from 13 residues. V gave up 6 bases and J gave up 4 bases, with 12 bases separating them. The germline CDR1 and CDR2 sequences are MDHEN and SYDVKM. The CDR3 loop is CASSFIGGTEAFF. The CDR3 DNA sequence: TGTGCCAGCAGCTTTATCGGGGGCACTGAAGCTTTCTTT.

The rearrangement links TRBV4-3 to TRBJ2-7, with 7 nucleotides matching TRBD1. Germline CDR1 is LGHNA and CDR2 is YSLEER. The length of the CDR3 is 14 residues. V shed 1 base and J 6 bases; nucleotides not matched to a gene: 6. Here the CDR3 reads CASSQAEGAVEQYF. The CDR3 nucleotides are TGCGCCAGCAGCCAAGCCGAGGGGGCAGTCGAGCAGTACTTC.

The genes are TRBV12-5 and TRBJ1-1; perhaps TRBD1 as D (5 bases). In germline, CDR1 is LGHNT, CDR2 FRNRAP. V was clipped by 7 bases and J by 4 bases, with 10 bases between them. This CDR3 contains 12 residues. CDR3 sequence: CASVWQGTEAFF. CDR3 sequence (DNA): TGTGCTAGTGTTTGGCAGGGCACTGAAGCTTTCTTT.

This clone was detected only once. The genes are TRBV9 and TRBJ1-2; a weak D match, TRBD1 (5 bases). The CDR3 covers 12 residues. Germline V gene lookup returns CDR1 SGDLS and CDR2 YYNGEE. V lost 3 bases, J lost 5 bases, and 8 bases lay in between. The CDR3, as DNA: TGTGCCAGCAGCGCCCGACAGTATGGCTACACCTTC. Translated, it gives CASSARQYGYTF.

This chain links TRBV10-3 with TRBJ1-1, with a weak D call TRBD1 (6 bases). Germline assignment: CDR1 ENHRY and CDR2 SYGVKD. V was clipped by 5 bases and J by 0 bases, with 10 bases between them. CDR3 size: 14 residues. The CDR3: CAISRTDMNTEAFF. CDR3 in DNA: TGTGCCATCAGTCGGACAGATATGAACACTGAAGCTTTCTTT.

The rearrangement uses TRBV10-3 and TRBJ2-1; D unresolved. V lost 10 bases and J lost 4, with 11 bases in between. Germline V gene lookup returns CDR1 ENHRY and CDR2 SYGVKD. This CDR3 comprises 12 residues. The CDR3 sequence: CATGDGYNEQFF. The CDR3 coding sequence is TGTGCCACCGGAGACGGATACAATGAGCAGTTCTTC.

The chain links TRBV24-1 to TRBJ1-5; D not resolved. The length of the CDR3 is 14 residues. V was clipped by 4 bases and J by 0 bases, with 6 bases between them. Germline V CDR1 and CDR2: KGHDR, SFDVKD. This CDR3 is CATSEDTSNQPQHF. CDR3 bases: TGTGCCACCAGTGAAGACACTAGCAATCAGCCCCAGCATTTT.

The chain links TRBV4-2 to TRBJ2-2; D is possibly TRBD2 (6 bases). Germline lookup yields CDR1 LGHNA and CDR2 YNFKEQ. The V end was cut by 4 bases, the J end by 4 bases, with 13 bases between. This CDR3 contains 15 residues. The CDR3 spells CASSPRERGTGELFF. In DNA, the CDR3 is TGTGCCAGCAGCCCACGGGAGAGGGGCACCGGGGAGCTGTTTTTT.

CDR3 in DNA: TGTGCCAGCAGCAAATACCGGACTAGCGGGAGCAATGAGCAGTTCTTC. This translates into CASSKYRTSGSNEQFF. The chain has TRBV5-4 and TRBJ2-1; TRBD2 aligns across 13 bases. The CDR3 has 16 residues. J lost 6 bases, V lost 4 bases, and 7 bases had no gene match. The germline gives CDR1 SGHNT, CDR2 YYREEE (reference sequence).

The chain recombines TRBV11-2 with TRBJ2-7, with TRBD1 matching 8 bases. The CDR3 runs 15 residues. With V trimmed by 5 bases and J by 10 bases, 16 bases remained unmatched. Looked up from germline, CDR1 is SGHAT and CDR2 is FQNNGV. CDR3 sequence: CASSGQGIYLRGQYF. In DNA, the CDR3 is TGTGCCAGCAGCGGACAGGGCATATACCTACGAGGTCAGTACTTC.

This sequence joins TRBV5-1 and TRBJ1-2, with 10 bases lining up with TRBD1. Germline CDR1 is SGHRS and CDR2 is YFSETQ. This CDR3 is built from 13 residues. V shed 7 bases, J shed 4 bases, and the junction held 4 bases outside the gene matches. CDR3 loop: CASGTGVVYGYTF. CDR3 sequence (DNA): TGCGCCAGCGGGACAGGGGTCGTCTATGGCTACACCTTC.

The V gene is TRBV7-9, the J gene TRBJ1-1; maybe TRBD1 (5 bases). In germline, CDR1 is SEHNR, CDR2 FQNEAQ (reference sequence). V lost 4 bases, J lost 6 bases, and 15 bases lay in between. The CDR3 loop spans 14 amino acids. This CDR3 reads CASSSPGHTPEAFF. The CDR3, as DNA: TGTGCCAGCAGCTCGCCCGGACATACCCCTGAAGCTTTCTTT. Full variable domain (missing parts from reference TRBV7-9 and TRBJ1-1): DTGVSQNPRHKITKRGQNVTFRCDPISEHNRLYWYRQTLGQGPEFLTYFQNEAQLEKSRLLSDRFSAERPKGSFSTLEIQRTEQGDSAMYLCASSSPGHTPEAFFGQGTRLTVV.

The chain has TRBV27 and TRBJ1-4; D may be TRBD1 (6 bases). The V gene's germline CDR1 is MNHEY and CDR2 SMNVEV (reference sequence). The germline V and J ends were trimmed by 4 bases and 3 bases, with 12 bases remaining between them. The CDR3 totals 15 residues. This CDR3 is CASSWVQGSNEKLFF. The CDR3 DNA follows: TGTGCCAGCAGTTGGGTACAGGGTTCTAATGAAAAACTGTTTTTT.

V is TRBV6-5 and J is TRBJ1-4; 9 nucleotides agree with TRBD1. CDR1 and CDR2 from the germline V gene are MNHEY and SVGAGI. This CDR3 is 14 amino acids long. Trimming at V came to 6 bases and at J to 7 bases, leaving 6 bases not matched to a gene. The CDR3 protein is CASSPGTGREKLFF. The CDR3, as DNA: TGTGCCAGCAGCCCCGGGACAGGGCGTGAAAAACTGTTTTTT.

This clone is a singleton in its sample. The CDR3, as DNA: TGTGCCAGCAGCCAGCCCGATGGCGGGGGCTACACCTTC. Protein: CASSQPDGGGYTF. The chain couples TRBV7-3 to TRBJ1-2; no firm D call. CDR1 and CDR2 (germline): SGHTA, FQGTGA. V was clipped by 5 bases and J by 8 bases, with 15 bases between them. The CDR3 totals 13 residues. The full variable domain, in which reference TRBV7-3 and TRBJ1-2 provide the parts outside the CDR3, is GAGVSQTPSNKVTEKGKYVELRCDPISGHTALYWYRQSLGQGPEFLIYFQGTGAADDSGLPNDRFFAVRPEGSVSTLKIQRTERGDSAVYLCASSQPDGGGYTFGSGTRLTVV.